The subject of this entry is one T cell receptor (beta chain). Its antigen is not known. The CDR3 extends over 14 amino acids. The V and J ends lost 7 bases and 7 bases, in that order; junction bases with no gene match: 11. Germline V gives CDR1 MDHEN, CDR2 SYDVKM. Primers for the PCR totalled 60 Vbeta and 13 Jbeta. This table comes from immunoSEQ multiplex PCR, and its TCRdb copy is limited to in-frame clones, with some not included. The data contain almost 200,000 clones, around 78% of them seen just once; the ten biggest clones take up approximately 2%. The data originate from a study of cytomegalovirus exposure and HLA in healthy donors. Study conclusions and caveats: A later analysis showed HLA-associated TCR beta chains outstripping equally common others in clonal expansion.

V gene TRBV28 combines with J gene TRBJ2-7; 9 positions match TRBD1. Source material: PBMCs. This sequence was found in a young man in good health and CMV-seronegative. The CDR3 region has the DNA TGTGCCAGCACCCTAAGGGACAGGGTCGAAGAGCAGTACTTC. Translating gives CASTLRDRVEEQYF. The full variable domain, rest sourced from reference TRBV28 and TRBJ2-7, is DVKVTQSSRYLVKRTGEKVFLECVQDMDHENMFWYRQDPGLGLRLIYFSYDVKMKEKGDIPEGYSVSREKKERFSLILESASTNQTSMYLCASTLRDRVEEQYFGPGTRLTVT.